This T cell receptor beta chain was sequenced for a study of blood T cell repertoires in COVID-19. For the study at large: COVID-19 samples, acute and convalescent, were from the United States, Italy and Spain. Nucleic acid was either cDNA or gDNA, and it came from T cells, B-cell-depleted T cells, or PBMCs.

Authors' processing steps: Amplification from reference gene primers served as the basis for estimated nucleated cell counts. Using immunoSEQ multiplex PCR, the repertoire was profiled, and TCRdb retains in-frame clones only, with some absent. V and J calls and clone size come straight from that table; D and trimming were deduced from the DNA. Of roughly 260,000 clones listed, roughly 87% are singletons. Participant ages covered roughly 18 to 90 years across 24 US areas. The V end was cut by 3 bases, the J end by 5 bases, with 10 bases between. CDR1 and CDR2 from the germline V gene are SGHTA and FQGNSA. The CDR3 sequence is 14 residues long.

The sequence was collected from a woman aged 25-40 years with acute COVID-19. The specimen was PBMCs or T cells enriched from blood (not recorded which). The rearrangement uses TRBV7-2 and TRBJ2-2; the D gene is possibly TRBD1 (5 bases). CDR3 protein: CASSFHGATGELFF. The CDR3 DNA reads TGTGCCAGCAGCTTTCATGGGGCAACCGGGGAGCTGTTTTTT.